The text below deals with one T cell receptor beta chain. The V end was cut by 6 bases, the J end by 0 bases, with 9 bases between. The CDR3 runs to 14 residues. Germline values: CDR1 ENHRY, CDR2 SYGVKD. The data were taken from a study of shared clonotypes between healthy human individuals. Terminally differentiated effector memory CD45RA+ cells were excluded from the naive CD8 cells, which were CD45RO-negative and positively selected for CCR7. Adult Caucasians living in Nashville, Tennessee made up all of the donors. Profiling relied on immunoSEQ multiplex PCR, and the TCRdb table lists in-frame clones only, not all of them. Among 560,000 or so clones listed, roughly 96% were seen once.

Sequenced sample: naive CD8+ T cells sorted from blood. This sequence was found in a woman in her twenties or thirties in good health. The chain couples TRBV10-3 to TRBJ1-5; D is possibly TRBD1 (5 bases). CDR3 amino acids: CAISNQGSNQPQHF. CDR3 coding DNA: TGTGCCATCAGCAATCAGGGTAGCAATCAGCCCCAGCATTTT.